The clone carrying this T cell receptor beta chain was seen only once. Its antigen is unknown. Looked up from germline, CDR1 is SEHNR and CDR2 is FQNEAQ (reference sequence). This CDR3 has 15 amino acids. Trimming pared 1 base from V and 4 bases from J, leaving 11 bases between. The source of the sample is a study of shared clonotypes between healthy human individuals. Whole-study results and caveats: Estimated richness values were generally larger in naive subsets than in memory subsets. Only blood samples were collected, and tissue repertoires likely differ.

Profiled with immunoSEQ multiplex PCR; TCRdb holds only in-frame clones, not every one. This table holds around 2.3 million clones, 90% to 97% found once. The chain joins TRBV7-9 to TRBJ2-1, with D possibly TRBD2 on 7 matching bases. The sample consisted of naive CD4+ T cells sorted from blood. Subset indicated: CD45RA+ positively selected. The sequence was collected from a man younger than 35 in good health. The CDR3 sequence is CASSLEGEGYNEQFF. CDR3 nucleotide sequence: TGTGCCAGCAGCTTAGAGGGGGAGGGTTACAATGAGCAGTTCTTC.